These 30 T cell receptor beta chains were all obtained from the same sample, sequenced in a study of liver allograft versus peripheral blood T cells. Looking at the study overall: Intrahepatic T cell receptor repertoires from transplanted livers were compared against repertoires in recipients' peripheral blood.

In TCRdb, the reads were re-called with MiXCR into one record per CDR3 protein. The sample holds about 1,000 distinct CDR3 sequences, approximately 19% seen once. The origin of the receptors is a human patient who had a liver transplant. T cells may partly derive from the graft donor.

This clonotype is large (0.1 to 1%). The rearrangement uses TRBV15 and TRBJ2-1, with 12 bases matching TRBD2. The J segment lost 7 bases and the V segment lost 2 bases, leaving 6 bases of the junction unmatched. CDR1 is LNHNV, CDR2 YYDKDF, per germline (reference sequence). This CDR3 has 16 amino acids. As DNA, the CDR3 is TGTGCCACCAGCAGAACACTAGCGGGGGGTGATAATGAGCAGTTCTTC. It specifies CATSRTLAGGDNEQFF.

There are a few counts of this clonotype. The rearrangement uses TRBV4-1 and TRBJ1-1; D is unclear. V was cut by 0 bases and J by 2 bases, with 7 bases left in between. Germline-derived CDR1 and CDR2 are MGHRA and YSYEKL. This CDR3 region has 14 residues. CDR3 sequence: CASSQDPGNTEAFF. CDR3 bases: TGCGCCAGCAGCCAAGATCCGGGTAACACTGAAGCTTTCTTT.

This clonotype is deemed medium-sized. V usage is TRBV13 and J usage is TRBJ1-3, with no clear D. V was pared by 0 bases and J by 0 bases, with 9 bases between. The CDR3 is 16 residues long. CDR1 is PRHDT and CDR2 is FYEKMQ in the germline V gene (reference sequence). The CDR3 loop reads CASSLGGISSGNTIYF. For the CDR3, the DNA is TGTGCCAGCAGCTTAGGCGGCATCTCCTCTGGAAACACCATATATTTT.

In its sample, this clonotype is medium-sized (0.01 to 0.1%). The V and J genes are TRBV5-4 and TRBJ2-1; weak D call: TRBD1 (6 bases). Germline CDR1 reads SGHNT; CDR2 reads YYREEE (reference sequence). The CDR3 loop spans 15 amino acids. The V end was cut by 1 base, the J end by 1 base, with 9 bases between. Here the CDR3 reads CASSLQGSSYNEQFF. CDR3 bases: TGTGCCAGCAGCTTGCAGGGGTCATCCTACAATGAGCAGTTCTTC.

By sample share, this clonotype is large (0.1 to 1%). The chain has TRBV18 and TRBJ1-6, with D hard to call. There are 13 residues in the CDR3. Germline CDR1 and CDR2: KGHSH and LQKENI. V lost 6 bases, J lost 8 bases, and 11 bases lay in between. The CDR3 loop reads CASSQEAHSPLHF. The CDR3 region has the DNA TGTGCCAGCTCCCAGGAGGCCCATTCACCCCTCCACTTT.

This clonotype is categorized as medium-sized. This chain connects TRBV29-1 to TRBJ2-7, with 9 nucleotides matching TRBD1. The V and J ends lost 8 bases and 7 bases, in that order; junction bases with no gene match: 15. CDR1 and CDR2 from the germline V gene are SQVTM and ANQGSEA. The CDR3 length is 14 residues. The CDR3 loop reads CSLLPGQGSGEQYF. Written as DNA, the CDR3 is TGCAGCCTCCTTCCGGGACAGGGCTCTGGAGAGCAGTACTTC.

Judged by abundance, this clonotype is medium-sized. The chain employs TRBV5-4 and TRBJ1-1, with D possibly matching TRBD1 (5 bases). Germline values: CDR1 SGHNT, CDR2 YYREEE (reference sequence). Trimming removed 10 bases at V and 6 bases at J, with 19 bases between. The CDR3 is 13 residues long. For the CDR3, the DNA is TGTGCCCCCGGGGGGTTAGGCGGAGCTGAAGCTTTCTTT. Translated: CAPGGLGGAEAFF.

About this clonotype: Since a far larger clone is one base different, this is likely a read error. The chain uses TRBV20-1 and TRBJ2-1; tentatively, D is TRBD1 (6 bases). Germline CDR1 and CDR2: DFQATT and SNEGSKA (reference sequence). CDR3 length: 13 residues. Trimming removed 0 bases from V and 10 bases from J, with 13 bases in between. Written as DNA, the CDR3 is TGCAGTGCTAGAGATCTGGACAGCTACGAGCAGTTCTTC. Residues: CSARDLDSYEQFF.

In its sample, this clonotype ranks as large. This sequence joins TRBV29-1 and TRBJ2-6; D might be TRBD2 (6 bases). The length of the CDR3 is 16 residues. Trimming pared 0 bases from V and 0 bases from J, leaving 9 bases between. The germline V gene encodes CDR1 SQVTM and CDR2 ANQGSEA. Written as DNA, the CDR3 is TGCAGCGTTGAAGAGTGGGGGGTCTCTGGGGCCAACGTCCTGACTTTC. Its protein product is CSVEEWGVSGANVLTF.

This clonotype occurred once. This sequence joins TRBV27 and TRBJ1-1; 10 nucleotides match TRBD1. The V gene end was trimmed by 6 bases and the J gene end by 5 bases; junction bases not matched to a gene: 6. The CDR3 consists of 14 residues. Germline values: CDR1 MNHEY, CDR2 SMNVEV (reference sequence). In nucleotides, the CDR3 is TGTGCCAGCAGACCCGGGACAGGGGAGACTGAAGCTTTCTTT. Translated: CASRPGTGETEAFF.

Ten or more counts support this clonotype. The chain links TRBV7-9 to TRBJ2-6, with 10 bases fitting TRBD1. Germline CDR1 reads SEHNR; CDR2 reads FQNEAQ (reference sequence). Germline trimming cut 6 bases from V and 2 bases from J; bases unmatched to any gene: 16. This CDR3 comprises 20 residues. CDR3 residues: CASSHRRGEDRGAGANVLTF. The CDR3 nucleotides are TGTGCCAGCAGTCATAGGCGGGGGGAGGACAGGGGGGCTGGGGCCAACGTCCTGACTTTC.

This clonotype qualifies as medium-sized. V usage is TRBV19 and J usage is TRBJ2-7; D uncertain. The CDR3 consists of 13 residues. Per the germline V gene, CDR1 is LNHDA and CDR2 is SQIVND (reference sequence). V lost 3 bases and J lost 2, with 8 bases in between. Written as DNA, the CDR3 is TGTGCCAGTAGTATCGCGCATACCTACGAGCAGTACTTC. Encoded protein: CASSIAHTYEQYF.

Remarks on this clonotype: It is likely a read error: a sequence one base away is far more abundant. This chain uses TRBV10-3 with TRBJ2-1; D unclear. There are 15 residues in the CDR3. The V and J ends lost 5 bases and 2 bases respectively, with 13 bases between them. The germline CDR1 and CDR2 sequences are ENHRY and SYGVKD. The CDR3 coding sequence is TGTGCCATCAGTTTAGGCGCTGGCCCCTACAATGAGCAGTTCTTC. Protein product: CAISLGAGPYNEQFF.

Sample share makes this clonotype medium-sized. This rearrangement joins TRBV11-1 to TRBJ2-2, with 7 bases aligning to TRBD2. Germline CDR1 is SGHAT and CDR2 is FQDESV (reference sequence). The ends lost 6 bases at V and 5 bases at J; junction bases unmatched: 9. This CDR3 contains 15 residues. The CDR3 reads CASSSPAGITGELFF. In DNA form, the CDR3 reads TGTGCCAGCAGTTCCCCAGCGGGGATAACCGGGGAGCTGTTTTTT.

This clonotype is termed large. The chain uses TRBV7-9 and TRBJ2-1, with 8 bases identical to TRBD1. CDR3 size: 15 residues. The trim removed 5 bases at V and 7 bases at J, leaving 10 bases unmatched. CDR1 and CDR2 (germline): SEHNR, FQNEAQ (reference sequence). The CDR3 DNA is TGTGCCAGCAGCCCCGGGACAGGAGTACAAAATGAGCAGTTCTTC. Protein sequence: CASSPGTGVQNEQFF.

By share of the sample, this clonotype is medium-sized. This chain uses TRBV6-1 with TRBJ1-5; D gene unclear. The CDR3 is 15 amino acids. The V and J ends lost 4 bases and 0 bases respectively, with 10 bases between them. Germline CDR1 MNHNS, CDR2 SASEGT. The CDR3 DNA reads TGTGCCAGCAGTGGCGGACTTAATAGCAATCAGCCCCAGCATTTT. It encodes CASSGGLNSNQPQHF.

The V and J genes are TRBV20-1 and TRBJ2-7; no definite D call. CDR1 is DFQATT, CDR2 SNEGSKA, per germline (reference sequence). V dropped 3 bases and J dropped 6 bases, with 9 bases sitting between them. CDR3 length: 11 amino acids. Written as DNA, the CDR3 is TGCAGTGCTAGTTTTTTCGGCGAGCAGTACTTC. Translation gives CSASFFGEQYF.

In this sample, this clonotype is medium-sized. The rearrangement uses TRBV7-9 and TRBJ2-7; D possibly corresponds to TRBD1 (6 bases). This CDR3 has 15 residues. Germline V gives CDR1 SEHNR, CDR2 FQNEAQ (reference sequence). V was shortened by 3 bases and J by 4 bases, with 16 bases between the two germline ends. CDR3 nucleotide sequence: TGTGCCAGCAGCTTGGGCCAGGGGTATGAGTACGAGCAGTACTTC. Translating it yields CASSLGQGYEYEQYF.

This clonotype is termed medium-sized. V usage is TRBV7-2 and J usage is TRBJ1-3; D ambiguous. V shed 5 bases and J shed 7 bases, with 15 bases lying between them. This CDR3 comprises 14 residues. Germline loops: CDR1 SGHTA, CDR2 FQGNSA. In DNA, the CDR3 is TGTGCCAGCAGCCGTATGGGCGGTCCGAACACCATATATTTT. This encodes CASSRMGGPNTIYF.

This clonotype ranks as large. The chain employs TRBV6-1 and TRBJ2-4; weak D call: TRBD1 (6 bases). Germline assignment: CDR1 MNHNS and CDR2 SASEGT. The V end lost 6 bases, the J end lost 0 bases, and 12 bases lay between the germline ends. CDR3 length: 15 amino acids. This chain's CDR3 is CASSDSRGAKNIQYF. For the CDR3, the DNA is TGTGCCAGCAGCGATAGCAGGGGAGCCAAAAACATTCAGTACTTC.

In regard to this clonotype: This likely came from a read error, as a far larger clone is one base away. V and J are TRBV5-4 and TRBJ2-7; the D is unclear. Germline V gives CDR1 SGHNT, CDR2 YYREEE (reference sequence). This CDR3 region has 13 residues. Trimming pared 4 bases from V and 7 bases from J, leaving 15 bases between. The CDR3 coding sequence is TGTGCCAGCAGCACTGCACTTTACAATGAGCAGTACTTC. This translates into CASSTALYNEQYF.

V gene TRBV12-3 or TRBV12-4 combines with J gene TRBJ1-1, with unresolved D. The CDR3 extends over 13 amino acids. Deletions cut 3 bases from V and 0 bases from J, with 5 bases between. This chain's CDR3 is CASSFHLNTEAFF. DNA for the CDR3: TGTGCCAGCAGTTTTCATTTGAACACTGAAGCTTTCTTT.

The chain couples TRBV12-3 or TRBV12-4 to TRBJ2-7, with 7 positions matching TRBD1. The CDR3 is 14 amino acids. The junction had 2 bases not matched to a gene; V was cut back by 3 bases and J by 0 bases. The CDR3 coding sequence is TGTGCCAGCAGTTTGACAGGGCACTCCTACGAGCAGTACTTC. Translating it yields CASSLTGHSYEQYF.

Within the sample, this clonotype is large (0.1 to 1%). The rearrangement links TRBV5-6 to TRBJ2-1; D gene ambiguous. The CDR3 spans 12 residues. V was pared by 3 bases and J by 5 bases, with 6 bases between. Germline CDR1 is SGHDT and CDR2 is YYEEEE. CDR3 amino acids: CASSWYNNEQFF. In DNA form, the CDR3 reads TGTGCCAGCAGCTGGTACAACAATGAGCAGTTCTTC.

This clonotype has at least ten counts. The chain has TRBV12-3 or TRBV12-4 and TRBJ2-1; 10 nucleotides align to TRBD2. The length of the CDR3 is 14 residues. V shed 4 bases, J shed 8 bases, and the junction held 5 bases outside the gene matches. The CDR3 reads CASSSSGGPYEQFF. The CDR3 bases are TGTGCCAGCAGTTCTAGCGGGGGCCCGTATGAGCAGTTCTTC.

Details on this clonotype: A far bigger clonotype differs at one base, so this is likely a read error. J is TRBJ1-1 and V is TRBV7-2; maybe TRBD1 (6 bases). V was cut by 4 bases and J by 11 bases, with 14 bases left in between. The CDR3 runs 12 residues. Germline CDR1 SGHTA, CDR2 FQGNSA. The CDR3 nucleotides are TGTGCCAGCAGCTCCGGGGGGCGCTGGGCTTTCTTT. The encoded protein is CASSSGGRWAFF.

As for this clonotype: Only one base separates this from a far larger clonotype, so it likely reflects a read error. The chain has TRBV12-3 or TRBV12-4 and TRBJ2-1, with D possibly matching TRBD2 (7 bases). CDR3 length: 13 amino acids. In DNA, the CDR3 is TGTGCCAGCAGCGTGGGGGGGCTCGATGGCCACACCTTC. Its protein is CASSVGGLDGHTF.

In its sample, this clonotype ranks as medium-sized. The chain uses TRBV12-3 or TRBV12-4 and TRBJ2-7; no clear D. This CDR3 comprises 14 residues. The germline V and J ends were trimmed by 8 bases and 7 bases, with 21 bases remaining between them. The CDR3 DNA sequence: TGTGCCAGCCAGGTAGGGCTAGATGGGTTGGAGCAGTACTTC. Translation gives CASQVGLDGLEQYF.

By sample fraction, this clonotype is medium-sized. Sequence at one end of the junction differs from germline and may be a read error. The chain employs TRBV15 and TRBJ2-5; D ambiguous. The CDR3 is 13 amino acids. Germline lookup yields CDR1 LNHNV and CDR2 YYDKDF (reference sequence). The DNA of the CDR3 is TGTGCCACCAGCAGGCTGTTCCAAGAGATCCAGTACTTC. It specifies CATSRLFQEIQYF.

This clonotype is categorized as medium-sized. This sequence joins TRBV12-3 or TRBV12-4 and TRBJ2-5, with a tentative D call TRBD2 (5 bases). V was pared by 5 bases and J by 3 bases, with 10 bases between. CDR3 length: 13 residues. The CDR3 loop reads CASSGGLEETQYF. CDR3 nucleotides: TGTGCCAGCAGTGGTGGACTGGAAGAGACCCAGTACTTC.